Listed below are T cell receptor beta chains from one sample, sequenced in a study of identical twins. TCRdb processed the 5' RACE reads anew with MiXCR; each CDR3 protein has one entry. The sample comprises about 730,000 distinct CDR3 sequences, 21% of which are singletons, and approximately 4.5% rests with the top ten. The same specimen was also included in a second study, on T cells expressing NK-cell markers.

The specimen was PBMCs. These TCRs come from a woman aged 18-29 years in good health. The CDR3 runs from the conserved cysteine through the conserved F or W. D genes are given only for firm matches. Expanded clones get a size class; other rows say once, few or many, or leave the size out.

clone size | J gene | D gene | V gene | CDR3 protein | CDR3 DNA
. | TRBJ2-1 | TRBD2 | TRBV11-2 | CASSLVSSGRATYNEQFF | TGTGCCAGCAGCTTAGTGTCAAGCGGGAGGGCCACCTACAATGAGCAGTTCTTC
. | TRBJ2-1 | TRBD2 | TRBV5-1 | CASSSSAGGYYNEQFF | TGCGCCAGCAGCTCGTCAGCGGGAGGCTACTACAATGAGCAGTTCTTC
few | TRBJ2-5 | . | TRBV9 | CASSPGAEETQYF | TGTGCCAGCAGCCCCGGCGCGGAAGAGACCCAGTACTTC
. | TRBJ2-7 | . | TRBV12-3/TRBV12-4 | CASSLTNRPYEQYF | TGTGCCAGCAGTTTGACTAACCGTCCCTACGAGCAGTACTTC
. | TRBJ2-3 | . | TRBV4-2 | CASSQDGSEGDTQYF | TGTGCCAGCAGCCAAGATGGGTCGGAGGGAGATACGCAGTATTTT
. | TRBJ1-5 | . | TRBV5-1 | CASSLGAGIQPQHF | TGCGCCAGCAGCTTGGGTGCAGGGATACAGCCCCAGCATTTT
. | TRBJ2-1 | TRBD2 | TRBV12-3/TRBV12-4 | CATQERGGNEQFF | TGTGCCACCCAGGAACGGGGGGGGAATGAGCAGTTCTTC
few | TRBJ1-2 | TRBD1 | TRBV12-3/TRBV12-4 | CASSLRDRGSYGYTF | TGTGCCAGCAGTCTCCGGGACAGGGGGTCCTATGGCTACACCTTC
. | TRBJ2-1 | TRBD2 | TRBV2 | CASASGTSGGGEQFF | TGTGCCAGCGCCTCCGGGACTAGCGGGGGAGGTGAGCAGTTCTTC
. | TRBJ2-6 | TRBD1 | TRBV12-3/TRBV12-4 | CASRLDRGSGGANVLTF | TGTGCCAGCAGGTTGGACAGGGGGTCGGGTGGGGCCAACGTCCTGACTTTC
. | TRBJ2-5 | TRBD2 | TRBV11-2 | CASSLGTSGSVEETQYF | TGTGCCAGCAGCTTGGGGACTAGCGGGAGTGTAGAAGAGACCCAGTACTTC
few | TRBJ2-2 | . | TRBV21-1 | CASSGQTSGGAKGELFF | TGTGCCAGCAGCGGCCAGACTAGCGGGGGGGCCAAAGGGGAGCTGTTTTTT
. | TRBJ1-2 | . | TRBV9 | CASSEPFLRGYTF | TGTGCCAGCAGCGAGCCGTTTCTACGGGGCTACACCTTC
. | TRBJ2-1 | TRBD2 | TRBV10-1 | CASSETSGGIYEQFF | TGCGCCAGCAGTGAGACTAGCGGGGGAATCTATGAGCAGTTCTTC
few | TRBJ2-7 | . | TRBV7-2 | CASSLRGGLGSYEQYF | TGTGCCAGCAGCTTAAGAGGGGGGTTGGGCTCCTACGAGCAGTACTTC
few | TRBJ2-5 | TRBD2 | TRBV6-5 | CASSYPGGQETQYF | TGTGCCAGCAGTTACCCCGGGGGGCAAGAGACCCAGTACTTC
few | TRBJ2-1 | . | TRBV21-1 | CASTRVRDFGPYNEQFF | TGTGCCAGCACCCGAGTCCGGGACTTCGGACCATACAATGAGCAGTTCTTC
few | TRBJ2-7 | TRBD2 | TRBV12-3/TRBV12-4 | CASSAGLAGAYEQYF | TGTGCCAGCAGTGCGGGACTAGCGGGGGCCTACGAGCAGTACTTC
. | TRBJ2-7 | . | TRBV12-3/TRBV12-4 | CASSFWDGYEQYF | TGTGCCAGCAGTTTCTGGGACGGCTACGAGCAGTACTTC
. | TRBJ1-5 | TRBD1 | TRBV20-1 | CSAEQGTGGNQPQHF | TGCAGTGCGGAGCAGGGAACAGGGGGCAATCAGCCCCAGCATTTT
. | TRBJ2-7 | . | TRBV27 | CASSTSGYEQYF | TGTGCCAGCAGTACCAGTGGCTACGAGCAGTACTTC
many | TRBJ2-2 | TRBD2 | TRBV24-1 | CATSESGRDTGELFF | TGTGCCACCAGTGAATCAGGGAGGGACACCGGGGAGCTGTTTTTT
many | TRBJ1-5 | TRBD1 | TRBV20-1 | CSARGDSNQPQHF | TGCAGTGCTAGGGGGGACAGTAATCAGCCCCAGCATTTT
few | TRBJ2-7 | TRBD2 | TRBV19 | CASSITSGLSYEQYF | TGTGCCAGTAGTATCACTAGCGGACTCTCCTACGAGCAGTACTTC
many | TRBJ2-1 | . | TRBV7-2 | CASSIGPHNEQFF | TGTGCCAGCAGCATCGGGCCCCACAATGAGCAGTTCTTC
. | TRBJ1-6 | TRBD1 | TRBV20-1 | CSARASRQGEPVYYNSPLHF | TGCAGTGCTAGGGCCTCTAGACAGGGTGAGCCGGTTTACTATAATTCACCCCTCCACTTT
. | TRBJ1-2 | . | TRBV9 | CASSVTGYGYTF | TGTGCCAGCAGCGTGACAGGCTATGGCTACACCTTC
many | TRBJ2-7 | TRBD2 | TRBV12-3/TRBV12-4 | CASSRERGAYYEQYF | TGTGCCAGCAGTAGGGAGCGGGGGGCCTACTACGAGCAGTACTTC
few | TRBJ2-1 | . | TRBV6-5 | CASSYSGTLYNEQFF | TGTGCCAGCAGTTACTCCGGGACCTTATACAATGAGCAGTTCTTC
many | TRBJ2-7 | . | TRBV13 | CASSLRPPGTLHDEQYF | TGTGCCAGCAGCTTAAGGCCCCCTGGGACCCTACACGACGAGCAGTACTTC
few | TRBJ2-1 | TRBD2 | TRBV20-1 | CSARSGGAGSSYNEQFF | TGCAGTGCCCGTAGCGGGGGGGCGGGAAGCTCCTACAATGAGCAGTTCTTC
. | TRBJ2-5 | TRBD2 | TRBV5-6 | CASSLIAGGRETQYF | TGTGCCAGCAGCTTAATAGCGGGCGGACGAGAGACCCAGTACTTC
few | TRBJ2-3 | TRBD2 | TRBV20-1 | CSARGTKREVSQYF | TGCAGTGCTAGAGGGACTAAGCGGGAGGTCTCGCAGTATTTT
. | TRBJ2-3 | . | TRBV7-9 | CASSSVNILVFTQYF | TGTGCCAGCAGCTCCGTTAATATCCTTGTTTTTACGCAGTATTTT
few | TRBJ1-4 | . | TRBV4-3 | CASSQDQGLTKKLFF | TGCGCCAGCAGCCAAGACCAGGGTTTGACGAAAAAACTGTTTTTT
. | TRBJ2-2 | . | TRBV15 | CATSRGDDRITGELFF | TGTGCCACCAGCAGAGGTGACGACCGGATCACCGGGGAGCTGTTTTTT
. | TRBJ2-7 | TRBD1 | TRBV10-3 | CAIRDRAIDEQYF | TGTGCCATCAGGGACAGGGCAATTGACGAGCAGTACTTC
few | TRBJ2-1 | TRBD2 | TRBV20-1 | CSARALRLAGYNEQFF | TGCAGTGCTAGAGCCCTCAGGCTAGCGGGCTACAATGAGCAGTTCTTC
few | TRBJ2-7 | . | TRBV6-2/TRBV6-3 | CASSYPPTSYEQYF | TGTGCCAGCAGTTACCCTCCGACCTCCTACGAGCAGTACTTC
few | TRBJ2-3 | TRBD2 | TRBV4-1 | CASSQEYGSSGRVGHTDTQYF | TGCGCCAGCAGCCAAGAATATGGGTCTAGCGGGAGAGTGGGCCACACAGATACGCAGTATTTT
few | TRBJ1-2 | . | TRBV12-3/TRBV12-4 | CASTTSGVPRYGYTF | TGTGCCAGCACCACATCTGGGGTCCCACGGTATGGCTACACCTTC
many | TRBJ2-5 | TRBD2 | TRBV6-2/TRBV6-3 | CASRTSVETQYF | TGTGCCAGCAGGACTAGCGTCGAGACCCAGTACTTC
. | TRBJ2-6 | . | TRBV5-1 | CASSSGGQSGANVLTF | TGCGCCAGCAGCTCGGGGGGACAGTCTGGGGCCAACGTCCTGACTTTC
few | TRBJ2-1 | . | TRBV10-1 | CASSQAGQESYNEQFF | TGCGCCAGCAGTCAAGCAGGGCAGGAATCCTACAATGAGCAGTTCTTC
. | TRBJ2-7 | TRBD1 | TRBV5-5 | CASSNPGQGNIEQYF | TGTGCCAGCTCTAACCCGGGACAGGGAAATATCGAGCAGTACTTC
many | TRBJ1-5 | . | TRBV29-1 | CSVEEGGGQPQHF | TGCAGCGTTGAGGAAGGGGGAGGTCAGCCCCAGCATTTT
. | TRBJ2-7 | TRBD1 | TRBV5-5 | CASSRDRGVFSYEQYF | TGTGCCAGCAGCAGGGACAGGGGGGTTTTCTCCTACGAGCAGTACTTC
once | TRBJ2-5 | TRBD2 | TRBV20-1 | CSAAGLADQETQYF | TGCAGTGCTGCGGGACTAGCAGACCAAGAGACCCAGTACTTC
. | TRBJ2-2 | . | TRBV5-1 | CASSFLRTGELFF | TGCGCCAGCAGCTTTCTTAGGACCGGGGAGCTGTTTTTT
few | TRBJ2-1 | TRBD2 | TRBV6-2/TRBV6-3 | CASSLVGGGYEQFF | TGTGCCAGCAGTCTGGTCGGGGGGGGATATGAGCAGTTCTTC
few | TRBJ1-1 | . | TRBV20-1 | CSAFHGQSANTEAFF | TGCAGTGCTTTTCATGGGCAATCGGCGAACACTGAAGCTTTCTTT
few | TRBJ2-1 | TRBD2 | TRBV9 | CASSVGGGDREQFF | TGTGCCAGCAGCGTAGGTGGGGGGGACCGTGAGCAGTTCTTC
. | TRBJ1-1 | . | TRBV12-3/TRBV12-4 | CASGHRGTEAFF | TGTGCCAGCGGCCACCGGGGAACTGAAGCTTTCTTT
. | TRBJ1-4 | . | TRBV9 | CASSATPAGPTNEKLFF | TGTGCCAGCAGCGCCACCCCGGCCGGTCCAACTAATGAAAAACTGTTTTTT